The text below deals with one T cell receptor (beta chain). This sample is drawn from a study of cytomegalovirus exposure and HLA in healthy donors. The germline V gene has CDR1 SEHNR and CDR2 FQNEAQ (reference sequence). This CDR3 region has 13 residues. The J segment lost 6 bases and the V segment lost 4 bases, leaving 3 bases of the junction unmatched. PCR involved 60 Vbeta and 13 Jbeta primers. This table comes from immunoSEQ multiplex PCR, and its TCRdb copy is limited to in-frame clones, with some not included. Of 95,000 to 150,000 clones detected, 17% appear once; the ten largest clones hold approximately 2.6%.

Sequenced: PBMCs. The sequence came from a female donor in good health and CMV-seropositive. The chain is built from TRBV7-9 and TRBJ1-1, with 9 bases fitting TRBD1. The CDR3 nucleotides are TGTGCCAGCAGCTCACAGGGGGCCGCTGAAGCTTTCTTT. Protein product: CASSSQGAAEAFF.